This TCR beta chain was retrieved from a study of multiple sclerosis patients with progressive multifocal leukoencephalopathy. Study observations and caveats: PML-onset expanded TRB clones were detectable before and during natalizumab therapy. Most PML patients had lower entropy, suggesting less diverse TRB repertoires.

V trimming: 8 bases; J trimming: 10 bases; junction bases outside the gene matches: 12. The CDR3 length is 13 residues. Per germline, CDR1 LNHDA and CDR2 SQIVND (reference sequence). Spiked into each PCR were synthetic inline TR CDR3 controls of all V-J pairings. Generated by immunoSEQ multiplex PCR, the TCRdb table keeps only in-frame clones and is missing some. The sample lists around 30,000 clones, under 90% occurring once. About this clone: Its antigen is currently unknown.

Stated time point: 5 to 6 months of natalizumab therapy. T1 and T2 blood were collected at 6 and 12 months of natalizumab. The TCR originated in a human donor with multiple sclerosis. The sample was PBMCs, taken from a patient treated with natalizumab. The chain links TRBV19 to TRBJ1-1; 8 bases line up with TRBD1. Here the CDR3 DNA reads TGTGCCAGTCTTCAGGGGGCAAGAGACCGAGCTTTCTTT. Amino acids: CASLQGARDRAFF. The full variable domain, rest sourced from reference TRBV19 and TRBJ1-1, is DGGITQSPKYLFRKEGQNVTLSCEQNLNHDAMYWYRQDPGQGLRLIYYSQIVNDFQKGDIAEGYSVSREKKESFPLTVTSAQKNPTAFYLCASLQGARDRAFFGQGTRLTVV.